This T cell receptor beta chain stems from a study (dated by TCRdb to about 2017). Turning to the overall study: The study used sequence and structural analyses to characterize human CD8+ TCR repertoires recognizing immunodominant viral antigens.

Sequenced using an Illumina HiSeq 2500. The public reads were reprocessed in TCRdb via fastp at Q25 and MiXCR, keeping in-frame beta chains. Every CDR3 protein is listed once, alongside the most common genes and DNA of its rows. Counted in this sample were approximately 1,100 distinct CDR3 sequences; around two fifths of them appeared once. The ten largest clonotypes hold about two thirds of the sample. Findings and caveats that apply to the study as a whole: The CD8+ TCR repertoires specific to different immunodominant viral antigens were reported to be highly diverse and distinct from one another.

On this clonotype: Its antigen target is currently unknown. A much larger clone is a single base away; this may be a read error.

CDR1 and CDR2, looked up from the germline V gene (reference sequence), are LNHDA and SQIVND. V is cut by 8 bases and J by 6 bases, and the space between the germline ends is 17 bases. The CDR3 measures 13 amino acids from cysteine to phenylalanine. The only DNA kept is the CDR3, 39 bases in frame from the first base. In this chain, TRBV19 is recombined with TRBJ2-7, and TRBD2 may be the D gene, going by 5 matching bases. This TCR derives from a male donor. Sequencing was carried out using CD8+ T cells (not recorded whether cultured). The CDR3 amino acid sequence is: CASSPRSAGEQYF. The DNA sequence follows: TGTGCCAGTTCCCCCAGGTCGGCGGGCGAGCAGTACTTC.